This T cell receptor beta chain was profiled in a study of OX40 agonist ivuxolimab in advanced cancers. Broadly, across the study: Ivuxolimab, which targeted the costimulatory receptor OX40 (CD134), was an agonistic, fully human IgG2 monoclonal antibody. Intravenous ivuxolimab was administered to patients every 2 weeks at six dose levels: 0.01, 0.1, 0.3, 1.5, 3 and 10 mg/kg. Of the 50 to 55 patients in dose escalation, 19 had hepatocellular carcinoma, about 15 had melanoma, 9 had renal cell carcinoma and 9 had head and neck cancer. In the dose-escalation cohort, more than 80% of patients were male, and the mean age was around 65 years with a range of 23 to 79. Patients were allowed to have had prior anti-PD-1, anti-PD-L1 or anti-CTLA-4 therapy, and approximately 40% of the dose-escalation patients had been treated with checkpoint inhibitors. Partial responses were achieved by three dose-escalation patients, of whom one had hepatocellular carcinoma and two had cutaneous melanoma. The purpose of peripheral TCRbeta sequencing was to test whether ivuxolimab changed TCR sequence diversity and led to clonal T-cell expansion. The paper reports the monotherapy dose-escalation portion (N of about 54 patients) of the phase I ivuxolimab trial. Results and caveats for the whole study, not just this receptor: Partial responders in the 0.1-3.0 mg/kg groups had among the lowest normalized peripheral clonal expansion, especially among CD8+ T cells. At doses of 0.1 to 3.0 mg/kg, clonal expansion of both CD4+ and CD8+ blood T cells was observed from baseline to week 6. Antigen specificity was not determined for the clonally expanded peripheral T cells. Low levels of normalized T-cell clonal expansion were also shown by some nonresponding patients. After ivuxolimab, CD8+ T cells had more expanded clones than CD4+ T cells on average.

The CDR3 sequence holds 16 residues, the cysteine and phenylalanine included. Here the CDR3 DNA is all that survives: 48 bases in frame from base 1. Trimming accounts for 6 bases at V and 5 bases at J, while the number of junction bases matched to no gene is 10. The germline V gene yields MGHDK for CDR1 and SYGVNS for CDR2. In the case of this clone: Its cognate antigen has yet to be identified. No per-base quality is available; no much larger clone lies one base away.

For sequencing of the TCRbeta CDR3 region, genomic DNA was extracted from the sorted cells. The immunoSEQ Assay was used to sequence the TCRbeta CDR3 regions. TCRdb re-hosts the immuneACCESS table, in-frame sequences only. Its copies lack some clones; in the studies checked, an unresolved V gene accounts for under half of them, and the cause for the rest is not known. The sample profile shows tens of thousands of clones; roughly 87% of them were found once. Roughly 0.3% of the sample belongs to the ten largest clones. The trial excluded patients who had a history of autoimmune disease or were on systemic immunosuppression. Peripheral blood for TCR sequencing was collected from all dose cohorts at baseline, on cycle 4 day 1, and on cycle 7 day 1. The samples were drawn from a first-in-human, open-label, multicenter phase I dose-escalation trial of ivuxolimab. Adults with locally advanced or metastatic melanoma, renal cell, hepatocellular, or head and neck squamous cell carcinoma were enrolled in the trial. Before TCR sequencing, CD4+ T cells and CD8+ T cells from peripheral blood were sorted into separate populations.

The specimen comprised CD4+ or CD8+ T cells sorted from blood, sampled in a trial of the OX40 agonist ivuxolimab. Here the chain combines TRBV25-1 and TRBJ2-3, with TRBD2 matching 11 junction bases. The clonotype comes from an adult with an advanced solid tumor such as melanoma, head and neck, liver or kidney cancer. The CDR3 loop reads CASSRLAGRTQDTQYF. The sequence in DNA is TGTGCCAGCAGCCGACTAGCGGGAAGGACCCAAGATACGCAGTATTTT. Here the CDR3 is joined to the reference TRBV25-1 and TRBJ2-3 genes, and the full variable domain is: EADIYQTPRYLVIGTGKKITLECSQTMGHDKMYWYQQDPGMELHLIHYSYGVNSTEKGDLSSESTVSRIRTEHFPLTLESARPSHTSQYLCASSRLAGRTQDTQYFGPGTRLTVL.